This TCR beta chain was found in a study of T-cell memory formation after mild COVID-19 (dated by TCRdb to the early 2020s). For the study in its entirety: TCR sequence clusters from the two donors were largely donor specific. In a couple of donors, T-cell clones that expanded and contracted after mild COVID-19 were tracked by sequencing TCRalpha and TCRbeta repertoires over time. The cohort was made up of two young adult volunteers, one female and one male, who were previously healthy. Summary of the overall study and its limitations: Some responding clones were detected in pre-infection memory, suggesting pre-existing cross-reactive memory T cells joined the SARS-CoV-2 response. Contracting CD4+ clones were located mainly in the CM and EM memory subsets, whereas CD8+ clones were found to be enriched in EMRA. Only a couple of mild cases were covered in the study, and larger cohorts including severe cases with pre-infection samples were considered necessary. SARS-CoV-2 specificity was not confirmed for the second-wave clones peaking on day 37. Clones that contracted from day 15 to 85 showed balanced CD4/CD8 phenotypes, whereas a second wave of clones that expanded from day 15 to 37 leaned towards CD4+.

PBMCs were isolated by Ficoll-Paque density gradient centrifugation. The sample was run on an Illumina NovaSeq 6000. cDNA libraries for TCRalpha and TCRbeta were prepared by 5'RACE using constant-segment primers, with sample barcodes and unique molecular identifiers added. Trizol reagent was used to extract RNA from every sample. Library amplification was performed in two PCR steps, and a second sample barcode and Illumina TruSeq adapters were introduced in the second step. Libraries were sequenced on an Illumina NovaSeq with 2 x 150 bp paired-end reads. The original methods were these. Demultiplexing of reads and collapsing into UMI-guided consensus sequences were performed with migec v1.2.7. Using mixcr v2.1.11, UMI consensuses were aligned to TRA and TRB V and J templates and then assembled into clonotypes. A clonotype was counted as expanded or contracted only when both edgeR and NoisET called the clonotype significant, with the noise models trained on biological replicates. For edgeR calls, the cutoffs were a false discovery rate-adjusted p below 0.01 and a log2 fold-change threshold of 1. As an exploratory analysis of dynamics, max-normalized trajectories of the 1000 most abundant clonotypes were examined by PCA with hierarchical clustering. Separately sequenced CD4+ and CD8+ repertoires were used to assign the CD4 or CD8 phenotype of responding clones. Using fastp trimming at Q25 and MiXCR clonotype assembly, TCRdb reanalyzed the public sequencing data and kept in-frame beta chains. CDR3 protein sequences are deduplicated, and each keeps its most common genes and DNA. Here the V and J calls rest on TCRdb's processing, not on the authors' analysis. Present in this sample are around 200,000 distinct CDR3 sequences, 27% of which were seen just once. Together, the top ten hold about an eighth of the sample.

CDR1 MGHRA and CDR2 YSYEKL are derived from the germline V gene. Including cysteine and phenylalanine, the CDR3 has 18 amino acids. Of all the DNA, just the CDR3 is kept, 54 bases in frame from base 1. V is clipped by 3 bases and J by 1 base, and the sequence between their germline boundaries is 19 bases long. A remark on this clonotype: The clone's antigen remains unknown. Base qualities are not recorded, but no much larger clone differs from it by a single base.

This sequence originates from an adult woman who had mild COVID-19 (a few samples of this study predate the infection). The sample titles of this study are shuffled in the database, so cell type and time point are left out; the donor was told from shared clones. This chain is built from TRBV4-1 and TRBJ1-5, with a weak D call of TRBD1 (6 bases match). The sequencing sample was made of PBMCs or a T cell subset sorted from them (not recorded which). In nucleotide form, the sequence is TGCGCCAGCAGCCACCACAGCCTACAGGGTGGGAGCAATCAGCCCCAGCATTTT. This codes for CASSHHSLQGGSNQPQHF.